One and the same sample provided the 29 T cell receptor beta chains below, sequenced in a study of T-cell reconstitution after alpha-beta-depleted transplantation in children. This sample's TCRbeta library carried unique molecular identifier barcodes. TCRdb passed the PCR reads through MiXCR, listing each CDR3 protein once. The table lists around 960,000 distinct CDR3 sequences, around 30% of them singletons. The source material was PBMCs, mostly from graft donor cells, sampled 360 days after TCRalphabeta/CD19-depleted stem cell transplant. The receptor source for this set is a boy younger than two who had a stem cell transplant for SCID, so the T cells may come from the graft donor.

The chain recombines TRBV4-1 with TRBJ2-5; a possible D gene is TRBD1 (6 bases). The V gene lost 2 bases and the J gene lost 2 bases, with 9 bases spanning the gap. The CDR3 runs to 14 residues. CDR1 is MGHRA and CDR2 is YSYEKL in the germline V gene. Here the CDR3 reads CASSQRDIQETQYF. DNA of the CDR3: TGCGCCAGCAGCCAAAGGGACATTCAAGAGACCCAGTACTTC.

This clonotype was detected a few times. V is TRBV24-1 and J is TRBJ2-5; D is undetermined. The CDR3 extends over 16 amino acids. In germline, CDR1 is KGHDR, CDR2 SFDVKD. Trimming stripped 1 base from V and 1 base from J, with 12 bases between. The CDR3 bases are TGTGCCACCAGTGATTTACGTATGGGGTCCCAAGAGACCCAGTACTTC. It yields the protein CATSDLRMGSQETQYF.

This clonotype showed up just a few times. The V gene is TRBV20-1, the J gene TRBJ2-5; 13 nucleotides align to TRBD2. Germline CDR1 reads DFQATT; CDR2 reads SNEGSKA (reference sequence). This CDR3 has 13 residues. CDR3 sequence (DNA): TGCAGCGCCGGGACTAGCGGGGAAGAGACCCAGTACTTC. This sequence encodes CSAGTSGEETQYF.

The V and J genes are TRBV20-1 and TRBJ1-6; D is undetermined. The CDR3 covers 15 residues. CDR1 and CDR2 from the germline V gene are DFQATT and SNEGSKA (reference sequence). V was shortened by 3 bases and J by 7 bases, with 16 bases between the two germline ends. The CDR3 here is CSASRGGSWNSPLHF. In DNA form, the CDR3 reads TGCAGTGCTAGCCGTGGAGGGTCGTGGAATTCACCCCTCCACTTT.

The V and J genes are TRBV6-1 and TRBJ2-1; maybe TRBD1 (5 bases). CDR1 and CDR2 (germline): MNHNS, SASEGT. With 6 bases removed from V and 2 bases from J, the gap between germline ends came to 11 bases. The CDR3 consists of 14 residues. This CDR3 is CASRETGTYNEQFF. CDR3 nucleotides: TGTGCCAGCAGAGAAACAGGAACCTACAATGAGCAGTTCTTC.

The chain employs TRBV12-3 or TRBV12-4 and TRBJ2-7; D gene unclear. V lost 1 base, J lost 0 bases, and 10 bases lay in between. The CDR3 spans 15 residues. CDR3 sequence: CASSLEVSRSYEQYF. CDR3 coding DNA: TGTGCCAGCAGTTTAGAGGTCTCTCGCTCCTACGAGCAGTACTTC.

The chain combines TRBV25-1 with TRBJ2-3, with D perhaps TRBD2 (5 bases). Trimming shortened V by 2 bases and J by 6 bases, and 9 bases separated the two germline ends. The CDR3 is made up of 13 amino acids. CDR1 is MGHDK, CDR2 SYGVNS, per germline. For the CDR3, the DNA is TGTGCCAGCAGTGAAGGAAGGGAGGATACGCAGTATTTT. Protein sequence: CASSEGREDTQYF.

This chain links TRBV20-1 with TRBJ1-5; 8 bases are a match to TRBD1. Germline CDR1 and CDR2: DFQATT and SNEGSKA (reference sequence). After removal of 7 bases from V and 7 bases from J, the junction contained 9 bases not matched to a gene. The length of the CDR3 is 13 residues. This chain's CDR3 is CSVPLGDRQPQHF. CDR3 sequence (DNA): TGCAGTGTTCCTTTGGGGGACAGGCAGCCCCAGCATTTT.

This clonotype was seen more than once but under ten times. The chain joins TRBV12-3 or TRBV12-4 to TRBJ2-1, with TRBD1 as a possible D gene (5 bases). This CDR3 has 14 amino acids. Between the trimmed V and J ends, which lost 3 bases and 8 bases, there was a span of 14 bases. The CDR3 loop reads CASSFYPGHDEQFF. DNA for the CDR3: TGTGCCAGCAGTTTTTACCCAGGGCACGATGAGCAGTTCTTC.

The chain couples TRBV4-3 to TRBJ2-5, with TRBD1 as a possible D gene (7 bases). V was pared by 5 bases and J by 3 bases, with 22 bases between. Germline lookup yields CDR1 LGHNA and CDR2 YSLEER. CDR3 length: 17 residues. Written as DNA, the CDR3 is TGCGCCAGCAGCACCAGGGGGGCAGGGGCCGAAAAAGAGACCCAGTACTTC. Its translation: CASSTRGAGAEKETQYF.

The chain combines TRBV30 with TRBJ1-1, with TRBD1 matching 9 bases. V lost 2 bases and J lost 6; bases outside the gene matches: 4. The CDR3 consists of 13 residues. Per germline, CDR1 GTSNPN and CDR2 SVGIG (reference sequence). In DNA, the CDR3 is TGTGCCTGGAGTAGGGACAGGGTTGCTGAAGCTTTCTTT. Translated, it gives CAWSRDRVAEAFF.

The chain joins TRBV6-2 or TRBV6-3 to TRBJ2-1; 7 nucleotides agree with TRBD1. The CDR3 spans 15 residues. V lost 4 bases and J lost 7; bases outside the gene matches: 10. CDR1 is MNHEY, CDR2 SVGEGT, per germline. The CDR3: CASSLGGRADNEQFF. In nucleotides, the CDR3 is TGTGCCAGCAGTTTAGGGGGCAGGGCCGATAATGAGCAGTTCTTC.

The chain uses TRBV20-1 and TRBJ2-1; D is uncertain. The CDR3 consists of 14 residues. Germline V gene sequence: CDR1 DFQATT, CDR2 SNEGSKA (reference sequence). Trimming shortened V by 3 bases and J by 2 bases, and 11 bases separated the two germline ends. CDR3 region: CSARRSETYNEQFF. The DNA of the CDR3 is TGCAGTGCTAGGCGGTCTGAAACCTACAATGAGCAGTTCTTC.

The chain uses TRBV9 and TRBJ2-3; tentatively, D is TRBD2 (6 bases). V lost 3 bases and J 2 bases, leaving 13 bases between the germline ends. The germline CDR1 and CDR2 sequences are SGDLS and YYNGEE. The CDR3 length is 15 residues. CDR3 DNA sequence: TGTGCCAGCAGCGACCGGGACTCGTTCACAGATACGCAGTATTTT. It is translated as CASSDRDSFTDTQYF.

In regard to this clonotype: Relative to the germline gene, one junction end is altered; a read error may explain this. This chain connects TRBV20-1 to TRBJ2-1; no clear D gene. The CDR3 has 12 amino acids. CDR1 and CDR2 (germline): DFQATT, SNEGSKA (reference sequence). This CDR3 reads CSARGLYDEQFF. The CDR3 bases are TGCAGTGCTAGAGGCCTCTACGATGAGCAGTTCTTC.

The genes are TRBV5-1 and TRBJ2-1; 9 bases are shared with TRBD2. V gave up 1 base and J gave up 2 bases; unmatched junction bases: 10. Germline CDR1 SGHRS, CDR2 YFSETQ. This CDR3 is 18 amino acids long. The CDR3 region has the DNA TGCGCCAGCAGCTTGATCCCCGTCGGCGGGGGGGCCTACAATGAGCAGTTCTTC. Encoded protein: CASSLIPVGGGAYNEQFF.

The chain's CDR3 is CASSFLGPIGSYEQYF. CDR3 bases: TGTGCCAGCAGCTTTCTAGGTCCGATCGGCTCCTACGAGCAGTACTTC. V and J are TRBV7-2 and TRBJ2-7; D unclear. Germline assignment: CDR1 SGHTA and CDR2 FQGNSA. The CDR3 is made up of 16 amino acids. V was cut by 3 bases and J by 0 bases, with 15 bases left in between. The whole variable domain, remainder taken from reference TRBV7-2 and TRBJ2-7, is GAGVSQSPSNKVTEKGKDVELRCDPISGHTALYWYRQSLGQGLEFLIYFQGNSAPDKSGLPSDRFSAERTGGSVSTLTIQRTQQEDSAVYLCASSFLGPIGSYEQYFGPGTRLTVT.

This clonotype has just a few counts. The V and J genes are TRBV20-1 and TRBJ2-3; unclear D gene. Germline values: CDR1 DFQATT, CDR2 SNEGSKA (reference sequence). Trimming took off 3 bases at V and 0 bases at J, with 10 bases between the two ends. The CDR3 contains 14 residues. The CDR3 spells CSASPTASTDTQYF. DNA for the CDR3: TGCAGTGCTAGTCCCACAGCTAGCACAGATACGCAGTATTTT.

The sample holds a few counts of this clonotype. The V call is TRBV11-1, the J call TRBJ1-2; D is uncertain. V lost 3 bases, J lost 3 bases, and 11 bases lay in between. The germline gives CDR1 SGHAT, CDR2 FQDESV (reference sequence). This CDR3 comprises 14 residues. The CDR3 DNA sequence: TGTGCCAGCAGCTTGGGAGACTCCTACTATGGCTACACCTTC. As protein: CASSLGDSYYGYTF.

The V call is TRBV4-1, the J call TRBJ2-2, with D unclear. Looked up from germline, CDR1 is MGHRA and CDR2 is YSYEKL. V was trimmed by 5 bases and J by 4 bases, leaving 8 bases between them. This CDR3 has 13 amino acids. CDR3 in amino acids: CASSEQTTGELFF. CDR3 DNA: TGCGCCAGCAGCGAGCAAACCACCGGGGAGCTGTTTTTT.

J is TRBJ1-1 and V is TRBV5-1, with no clear D. Trimming pared 2 bases from V and 4 bases from J, leaving 12 bases between. Per germline, CDR1 SGHRS and CDR2 YFSETQ. This CDR3 region has 14 residues. The CDR3 nucleotides are TGCGCCAGCAGCTTCCTGAAGGAGAGCACTGAAGCTTTCTTT. It specifies CASSFLKESTEAFF.

In its sample, this clonotype was seen a few times. This chain connects TRBV5-1 to TRBJ1-1; TRBD1 is a possible D gene (5 bases). V lost 4 bases and J lost 2, with 24 bases in between. CDR3 size: 18 residues. Germline V gene lookup returns CDR1 SGHRS and CDR2 YFSETQ. Here the CDR3 DNA reads TGCGCCAGCAGCCCGGGACCGGCTTCCCTACTCATCAACACTGAAGCTTTCTTT. This encodes CASSPGPASLLINTEAFF.

V and J are TRBV5-6 and TRBJ1-2; perhaps TRBD1 as D (6 bases). The CDR3 spans 13 residues. Germline V CDR1 and CDR2: SGHDT, YYEEEE. Trimming shortened V by 3 bases and J by 4 bases, and 10 bases separated the two germline ends. CDR3 in DNA: TGTGCCAGCAGCTCAGGGGTTCCCTATGGCTACACCTTC. Translated, it gives CASSSGVPYGYTF.

The chain links TRBV27 to TRBJ1-1; the match to TRBD1 covers 8 bases. The germline gives CDR1 MNHEY, CDR2 SMNVEV (reference sequence). The CDR3 length is 14 residues. V gave up 8 bases and J gave up 0 bases; unmatched junction bases: 5. CDR3: CASGRQGMNTEAFF. DNA of the CDR3: TGTGCCAGCGGACGACAGGGGATGAACACTGAAGCTTTCTTT.

This clonotype was detected once. This is likely a read error, given that the CDR3 carries no conserved phenylalanine or tryptophan at its end. V and J are TRBV5-1 and TRBJ2-1, with TRBD1 identical over 11 bases. This CDR3 comprises 15 residues. CDR1 is SGHRS and CDR2 is YFSETQ in the germline V gene. J was trimmed by 7 bases and V by 4 bases; bases with no gene match: 7. In nucleotides, the CDR3 is TGCGCCAGCAGCCTAGGACAGGGGGCGCCTAATGAGCAGTTCTAC. Its protein is CASSLGQGAPNEQFY.

In this sample, this clonotype turned up a few times. The V call is TRBV3-1, the J call TRBJ2-3, with 7 bases fitting TRBD2. The CDR3 extends over 17 amino acids. Germline V lookup: CDR1 LGHDT, CDR2 YNNKEL (reference sequence). V lost 4 bases, J lost 0 bases, and 10 bases stayed unmatched. Here the CDR3 reads CASSRGDYLSSTDTQYF. Here the CDR3 DNA reads TGTGCCAGCAGCCGCGGGGACTACCTCTCTAGCACAGATACGCAGTATTTT.

This clonotype was seen only a few times. The chain recombines TRBV4-1 with TRBJ2-1, with 13 positions matching TRBD2. Germline lookup yields CDR1 MGHRA and CDR2 YSYEKL. This CDR3 comprises 22 residues. With V trimmed by 0 bases and J by 0 bases, 14 bases remained unmatched. The CDR3 region has the DNA TGCGCCAGCAGCCAAGATCTTTGCGTAGGACTAGCGGGGGTCGTCTCCTACAATGAGCAGTTCTTC. Translation gives CASSQDLCVGLAGVVSYNEQFF.

This clonotype was observed a handful of times. J is TRBJ2-7 and V is TRBV7-2; D might be TRBD1 (5 bases). Germline CDR1 and CDR2: SGHTA and FQGNSA. V was trimmed by 1 base and J by 4 bases, leaving 14 bases between them. This CDR3 has 15 residues. The CDR3, as DNA: TGTGCCAGCAGCTTAGTGTCAGGGCTCCCTTACGAGCAGTACTTC. Its protein is CASSLVSGLPYEQYF.

The rearrangement joins TRBV20-1 to TRBJ1-2; 10 positions agree with TRBD1. CDR1 and CDR2 (germline): DFQATT, SNEGSKA (reference sequence). The CDR3 has 16 amino acids. V lost 6 bases, J lost 7 bases, and 17 bases stayed unmatched. CDR3 DNA: TGCAGTGCCCTTATCCCTGGGACAGGGGAGATGGCTGGCTACACCTTC. Translated: CSALIPGTGEMAGYTF.